One sample yielded the 14 T cell receptor beta chains listed below, sequenced in a study of shared clonotypes between healthy human individuals. Terminally differentiated effector memory CD45RA+ cells were excluded from the naive CD8 cells, which were CD45RO-negative and positively selected for CCR7. Using immunoSEQ multiplex PCR, the repertoire was profiled, and TCRdb retains in-frame clones only, with some absent. The table shows 600,000 or so clones, with roughly 96% occurring only once. The sample was naive CD8+ T cells sorted from blood. The receptors stem from a woman aged 25 to 39 in good health.

The chain couples TRBV4-1 to TRBJ1-2; 7 nucleotides line up with TRBD1. CDR3 size: 16 residues. The trim removed 0 bases at V and 7 bases at J, leaving 11 bases unmatched. Germline lookup yields CDR1 MGHRA and CDR2 YSYEKL. The CDR3 bases are TGCGCCAGCAGCCAAGATCTCGAGGGGGCCCGGGCTGGCTACACCTTC. Translating gives CASSQDLEGARAGYTF.

The J gene is TRBJ2-3, the V gene TRBV9; no reliable D call. From germline, CDR1 is SGDLS and CDR2 YYNGEE. CDR3 length: 12 amino acids. Trimming stripped 2 bases from V and 4 bases from J, with 5 bases between. DNA of the CDR3: TGTGCCAGCAGCGTCAGCGCAGATACGCAGTATTTT. Amino acid sequence: CASSVSADTQYF.

The chain couples TRBV4-1 to TRBJ2-5, with D uncertain. CDR1 and CDR2 (germline): MGHRA, YSYEKL. The CDR3 is 13 residues long. Trimming shortened V by 6 bases and J by 4 bases, and 12 bases separated the two germline ends. In DNA, the CDR3 is TGCGCCAGCAGGGTGGGTCCGGGAGAGACCCAGTACTTC. Its translation is CASRVGPGETQYF.

V and J are TRBV29-1 and TRBJ1-2; the D gene is possibly TRBD1 (5 bases). Germline V gives CDR1 SQVTM, CDR2 ANQGSEA. Trimming took off 4 bases at V and 2 bases at J, with 8 bases between the two ends. This CDR3 has 12 amino acids. CDR3 amino acids: CSVVQGNYGYTF. Here the CDR3 DNA reads TGCAGCGTTGTGCAGGGAAACTATGGCTACACCTTC. Full variable domain (missing parts from reference TRBV29-1 and TRBJ1-2): SAVISQKPSRDICQRGTSLTIQCQVDSQVTMMFWYRQQPGQSLTLIATANQGSEATYESGFVIDKFPISRPNLTFSTLTVSNMSPEDSSIYLCSVVQGNYGYTFGSGTRLTVV.

This chain links TRBV5-5 with TRBJ1-5; 8 bases fit TRBD1. V shed 6 bases and J 2 bases; nucleotides not matched to a gene: 10. This CDR3 region has 16 residues. Germline CDR1 reads SGHKS; CDR2 reads YYEKEE (reference sequence). The CDR3 nucleotides are TGTGCCAGCACCAGGGGGCTGGTAATAGGCAATCAGCCCCAGCATTTT. This translates into CASTRGLVIGNQPQHF. The full variable domain, in which reference TRBV5-5 and TRBJ1-5 provide the parts outside the CDR3, is DAGVTQSPTHLIKTRGQQVTLRCSPISGHKSVSWYQQVLGQGPQFIFQYYEKEERGRGNFPDRFSARQFPNYSSELNVNALLLGDSALYLCASTRGLVIGNQPQHFGDGTRLSIL.

The chain links TRBV27 to TRBJ2-7; 7 bases agree with TRBD2. Germline trimming cut 2 bases from V and 1 base from J; bases unmatched to any gene: 5. The CDR3 is made up of 15 amino acids. Germline V gene sequence: CDR1 MNHEY, CDR2 SMNVEV (reference sequence). The CDR3, as DNA: TGTGCCAGCAGTTTAGCGGGAGTGGCTTCCTACGAGCAGTACTTC. Residues: CASSLAGVASYEQYF.

The chain carries TRBV4-1 and TRBJ2-3, with TRBD2 matching 11 bases. The germline V gene has CDR1 MGHRA and CDR2 YSYEKL. Trimming took 4 bases from V and 10 from J; bases not matched to a gene: 13. The CDR3 is made up of 16 amino acids. CDR3 nucleotide sequence: TGCGCCAGCAGCCCCTTAGCGGGAGGGGGCCGAGGTTCGCAGTATTTT. Translated, it gives CASSPLAGGGRGSQYF.

Regarding this clone: Distinct nucleotide sequences in the sample also encode this CDR3. The V gene is TRBV19, the J gene TRBJ2-7, with 10 bases fitting TRBD2. Germline CDR1 is LNHDA and CDR2 is SQIVND (reference sequence). V lost 5 bases to trimming and J lost 4 bases; unmatched junction nucleotides: 5. This CDR3 is built from 14 residues. The CDR3, as DNA: TGTGCCAGTAGTTTAGCGGGAGGAGGGTACGAGCAGTACTTC. Translation gives CASSLAGGGYEQYF.

The CDR3 loop is CASSPQSQDEQYF. In DNA form, the CDR3 reads TGTGCCAGCAGCCCCCAATCCCAAGACGAGCAGTACTTC. The J gene is TRBJ2-5, the V gene TRBV5-4; the D is unclear. The J call may be in error: the DNA end matches TRBJ2-7 better. Per germline, CDR1 SGHNT and CDR2 YYREEE (reference sequence). This CDR3 contains 13 residues.

V gene TRBV11-3 combines with J gene TRBJ2-1; no definite D call. V lost 5 bases and J 8 bases, leaving 10 bases between the germline ends. The CDR3 sequence is 12 residues long. From germline, CDR1 is SGHNT and CDR2 YENEEA. CDR3 sequence (DNA): TGTGCCAGCAGCCCGTCGACTGATGAGCAGTTCTTC. This gives the protein CASSPSTDEQFF.

This sequence joins TRBV5-5 and TRBJ1-4; D is undetermined. Germline values: CDR1 SGHKS, CDR2 YYEKEE (reference sequence). Trimming took off 0 bases at V and 8 bases at J, with 2 bases between the two ends. The CDR3 consists of 11 residues. CDR3 nucleotides: TGTGCCAGCAGCTTGGGCGAAAAACTGTTTTTT. It specifies CASSLGEKLFF. The full variable domain, completed using reference TRBV5-5 and TRBJ1-4, is DAGVTQSPTHLIKTRGQQVTLRCSPISGHKSVSWYQQVLGQGPQFIFQYYEKEERGRGNFPDRFSARQFPNYSSELNVNALLLGDSALYLCASSLGEKLFFGSGTQLSVL.

This chain links TRBV21-1 with TRBJ1-2; the DNA was not compared with TRBD1, the D call given in the table. TRBV21-1 is labeled a pseudogene. CDR3 length: 14 amino acids. CDR3 protein: CASSKSQEHYGYTF. The CDR3 DNA reads TGTGCCAGCAGCAAATCCCAGGAACACTATGGCTACACCTTC.

The rearrangement joins TRBV27 to TRBJ2-1; D call uncertain. The CDR3 is made up of 15 amino acids. Germline V gene sequence: CDR1 MNHEY, CDR2 SMNVEV (reference sequence). V lost 3 bases, J lost 0 bases, and 9 bases lay in between. The CDR3 bases are TGTGCCAGCAGTTTCCAGCTATCCTCCTACAATGAGCAGTTCTTC. It translates to CASSFQLSSYNEQFF.

The chain combines TRBV27 with TRBJ1-2; TRBD1 agrees at 9 bases. The CDR3 consists of 13 residues. The V gene end was trimmed by 7 bases and the J gene end by 6 bases; junction bases not matched to a gene: 6. The germline CDR1 and CDR2 sequences are MNHEY and SMNVEV (reference sequence). CDR3 protein: CASTTGGVDGYTF. In nucleotides, the CDR3 is TGTGCCAGCACCACAGGGGGCGTGGATGGCTACACCTTC.